The 8 T cell receptor beta chains below all came from one sample that was sequenced in a study of blood T cell repertoires in COVID-19. Some clones are missing from TCRdb's copy, which holds only in-frame ones; the method was immunoSEQ multiplex PCR. Of approximately 210,000 clones listed, approximately 80% were seen once; the top ten hold about 12%. Input material: PBMCs or T cells enriched from blood (not recorded which). These receptor sequences come from a man aged 40-55 years who had recovered from COVID-19.

The V call is TRBV19, the J call TRBJ1-1, with D tentatively TRBD1 (5 bases). CDR3 length: 14 amino acids. V shed 7 bases and J shed 0 bases, with 12 bases lying between them. The germline V gene has CDR1 LNHDA and CDR2 SQIVND (reference sequence). CDR3 sequence reads: CASMIRQMNTEAFF. CDR3 coding DNA: TGTGCCAGTATGATAAGACAGATGAACACTGAAGCTTTCTTT.

This chain connects TRBV2 to TRBJ1-1; 10 bases fit TRBD1. Germline V gene sequence: CDR1 SNHLY, CDR2 FYNNEI. J lost 3 bases, V lost 1 base, and 5 bases had no gene match. This CDR3 contains 16 residues. CDR3 nucleotide sequence: TGTGCCAGCAGTGAAGGTTGGGACAGGGGCTACACTGAAGCTTTCTTT. Its translation: CASSEGWDRGYTEAFF.

The J gene is TRBJ1-2, the V gene TRBV5-4, with a tentative D call TRBD1 (5 bases). Germline CDR1 and CDR2: SGHNT and YYREEE (reference sequence). The V gene lost 4 bases and the J gene lost 3 bases, with 31 bases spanning the gap. The CDR3 is made up of 20 amino acids. The CDR3 bases are TGTGCCAGCAGCACCGCTGACCCAGGGATTGACACCCCTCTCCACTATGGCTACACCTTC. This codes for CASSTADPGIDTPLHYGYTF.

The chain links TRBV9 to TRBJ2-1; TRBD1 is a possible D gene (6 bases). V was cut by 0 bases and J by 5 bases, with 12 bases left in between. This CDR3 has 15 residues. Germline loops: CDR1 SGDLS, CDR2 YYNGEE. DNA of the CDR3: TGTGCCAGCAGCGTAGGGGGGCTTGAGGACAATGAGCAGTTCTTC. Its protein is CASSVGGLEDNEQFF.

The chain has TRBV27 and TRBJ1-6; weak D call: TRBD1 (6 bases). The CDR3 runs to 16 residues. Trimming pared 0 bases from V and 7 bases from J, leaving 13 bases between. The germline V gene encodes CDR1 MNHEY and CDR2 SMNVEV (reference sequence). In DNA form, the CDR3 reads TGTGCCAGCAGTTTATCTTGGACAGATGGGAATTCACCCCTCCACTTT. Its translation: CASSLSWTDGNSPLHF.

The chain is built from TRBV19 and TRBJ1-2; 7 positions match TRBD1. Per germline, CDR1 LNHDA and CDR2 SQIVND (reference sequence). V lost 5 bases, J lost 8 bases, and 14 bases stayed unmatched. CDR3 length: 15 amino acids. This CDR3 is CASSGGTAQAVGYTF. In nucleotides, the CDR3 is TGTGCCAGTAGTGGGGGGACAGCCCAAGCAGTGGGCTACACCTTC.

The V gene is TRBV6-5, the J gene TRBJ2-1, with 13 positions matching TRBD2. Per germline, CDR1 MNHEY and CDR2 SVGAGI. The CDR3 spans 16 residues. J was trimmed by 2 bases and V by 2 bases; bases with no gene match: 0. In DNA form, the CDR3 reads TGTGCCAGCAGTTACGGACTAGCGGGGGCCTACAATGAGCAGTTCTTC. It codes for CASSYGLAGAYNEQFF.

With respect to this clone: The same CDR3 is also encoded by other DNA sequences in this sample. The V and J genes are TRBV9 and TRBJ1-3, with D tentatively TRBD1 (5 bases). This CDR3 contains 15 residues. V was cut by 0 bases and J by 1 base, with 8 bases left in between. Germline values: CDR1 SGDLS, CDR2 YYNGEE. Here the CDR3 DNA reads TGTGCCAGCAGCGTAGGGGGCGCTTCTGGAAACACCATATATTTT. Translating gives CASSVGGASGNTIYF.